This is a list of T cell receptor beta chains from one sample in a study of long-term antiretroviral therapy in people with HIV. Generated by immunoSEQ multiplex PCR, the TCRdb table keeps only in-frame clones and is missing some. The sample lists over 30,000 clones, 95% to 98% seen once, with around 1.8% in the top ten. Material: unsorted PBMCs, obtained 7.6 years after starting antiretroviral therapy. The receptors here all came from a man aged 30 to 39 with HIV. Each CDR3 is given with its conserved first and last residue. A D gene is named only where the DNA matches it firmly. Only part of the rows carry a size: once, few, many, or a class if the clone is expanded.

V	D	size	J	length	CDR3	DNA
TRBV19	.	.	TRBJ1-5	12	CASSIGNQPQHF	TGTGCCAGTAGTATAGGAAATCAGCCCCAGCATTTT
TRBV5-4	TRBD1	.	TRBJ1-2	16	CASSLDPGTGPYGYTF	TGTGCCAGCAGCTTGGACCCCGGGACAGGGCCTTATGGCTACACCTTC
TRBV2	TRBD1	.	TRBJ1-5	19	CASSARDRGQGYSNQPQHF	TGTGCCAGCAGTGCGCGGGACAGGGGGCAGGGTTATAGCAATCAGCCCCAGCATTTT
TRBV4-3	.	once	TRBJ1-2	16	CASSQDLQGSLGGYTF	TGCGCCAGCAGCCAAGATTTGCAGGGCTCCCTCGGTGGCTACACCTTC
TRBV5-1	TRBD2	.	TRBJ2-3	17	CASSPRVLAGEVDTQYF	TGCGCCAGCAGCCCGCGGGTCCTAGCGGGAGAGGTGGATACGCAGTATTTT
TRBV19	.	.	TRBJ2-1	13	CASSRAASGQQFF	TGTGCCAGTTCTCGTGCGGCCTCTGGACAGCAGTTCTTC
TRBV4-3	.	.	TRBJ2-2	18	CASSQDFPRLQNTGELFF	TGCGCCAGCAGCCAAGATTTTCCGCGGCTTCAGAACACCGGGGAGCTGTTTTTT
TRBV4-3	.	.	TRBJ2-3	18	CASSQEAASGRGTDTQYF	TGCGCCAGCAGCCAAGAGGCGGCCTCCGGCCGGGGCACAGATACGCAGTATTTT
TRBV18	.	once	TRBJ2-2	14	CASSPLGATGELFF	TGTGCCAGCTCACCATTGGGGGCCACCGGGGAGCTGTTTTTT
TRBV9	TRBD2	.	TRBJ2-7	19	CASSVDPSGGFGGQYEQYF	TGTGCCAGCAGCGTAGATCCCAGCGGGGGGTTTGGAGGCCAATACGAGCAGTACTTC
TRBV9	TRBD1	.	TRBJ2-5	17	CASSAYSKGGAGETQYF	TGTGCCAGCAGCGCTTATTCTAAAGGGGGCGCAGGAGAGACCCAGTACTTC
TRBV2	TRBD2	.	TRBJ2-1	13	CASSGGGKNEQFF	TGTGCCAGCAGTGGGGGGGGTAAGAATGAGCAGTTCTTC
TRBV7-9	TRBD2	once	TRBJ2-1	15	CASSFLTGGSGEQFF	TGTGCCAGCAGCTTCCTCACGGGCGGGAGTGGTGAGCAGTTCTTC
TRBV5-4	TRBD1	.	TRBJ2-1	14	CASSPGQGAWEQFF	TGTGCCAGCAGCCCGGGACAGGGGGCGTGGGAGCAGTTCTTC
TRBV2	.	once	TRBJ2-1	12	CASTLTGLEQFF	TGTGCCAGCACCCTCACAGGGCTGGAGCAGTTCTTC